Listed below are T cell receptor beta chains from one sample, sequenced in a study of cytomegalovirus exposure and HLA in healthy donors. Some clones are missing from TCRdb's copy, which holds only in-frame ones; the method was immunoSEQ multiplex PCR. Of 140,000 to 150,000 clones in the sample, roughly four fifths were seen once. The sample comprised PBMCs. These receptors were collected from a woman aged 55-69 years in good health and CMV-seropositive. Each CDR3 is given with its conserved first and last residue. The D gene is left open where the match is weak. Clone size is shown for a subset of rows, as once, few, many or a class of expanded clone.

CDR3 DNA: TGTGCCAGCAGTGATACAGGGTCTCATATTGAAAAACTGTTTTTT
CDR3 protein: CASSDTGSHIEKLFF
J gene: TRBJ1-4
D gene: .
V gene: TRBV6-1
clone size: .

CDR3 DNA: TGTGCCAGCAAAACCCTAATACTGACTCCTAGCACAGATACGCAGTATTTT
CDR3 protein: CASKTLILTPSTDTQYF
J gene: TRBJ2-3
D gene: .
V gene: TRBV27
clone size: .

CDR3 DNA: TGTGCCAGCAGCGTACAGACCGCAGCGGTCTACAATGAGCAGTTCTTC
CDR3 protein: CASSVQTAAVYNEQFF
J gene: TRBJ2-1
D gene: .
V gene: TRBV9
clone size: .

CDR3 DNA: TGTGCCTGGAGTGTACGGGTCAATTTGGTAGATACGCAGTATTTT
CDR3 protein: CAWSVRVNLVDTQYF
J gene: TRBJ2-3
D gene: .
V gene: TRBV30
clone size: .

CDR3 DNA: TGTGCCAGCTGCCCGACTAGCGGGGCCTACGAGCAGTACTTC
CDR3 protein: CASCPTSGAYEQYF
J gene: TRBJ2-7
D gene: TRBD2
V gene: TRBV2
clone size: once

CDR3 DNA: TGTGCCAGCAGTGAGGGGACAGGGAGGCCCCAGCATTTT
CDR3 protein: CASSEGTGRPQHF
J gene: TRBJ1-5
D gene: TRBD1
V gene: TRBV6-1
clone size: .

CDR3 DNA: TGTGCCAGCAGTTTTATGCGGGCTCTCACCGGGGAGCTGTTTTTT
CDR3 protein: CASSFMRALTGELFF
J gene: TRBJ2-2
D gene: .
V gene: TRBV27
clone size: .

CDR3 DNA: TGTGCCACAGACTCTCTAGCGGGAGGAAATGAGCAGTTCTTC
CDR3 protein: CATDSLAGGNEQFF
J gene: TRBJ2-1
D gene: TRBD2
V gene: TRBV2
clone size: .

CDR3 DNA: TGTGCCAGTAGATCAGATTACCAAGAGACCCAGTACTTC
CDR3 protein: CASRSDYQETQYF
J gene: TRBJ2-5
D gene: .
V gene: TRBV19
clone size: .

CDR3 DNA: TGCGCCAGCAGCCAAGAACTGTCGGCAGGGCAGGAAGATACGCAGTATTTT
CDR3 protein: CASSQELSAGQEDTQYF
J gene: TRBJ2-3
D gene: .
V gene: TRBV4-1
clone size: .

CDR3 DNA: TGTGCCAGCAGCCAAGATCTTGCCCAGATGAGGTTGAATGAGCAGTTCTTC
CDR3 protein: CASSQDLAQMRLNEQFF
J gene: TRBJ2-1
D gene: .
V gene: TRBV4-2
clone size: .

CDR3 DNA: TGCAGCGTTCAGCGGGAGGGCCCCGGGGAGCTGTTTTTT
CDR3 protein: CSVQREGPGELFF
J gene: TRBJ2-2
D gene: TRBD2
V gene: TRBV29-1
clone size: .

CDR3 DNA: TGTGCCAGCAGCTGGGGACTAGCTCAAAGCTCCTACAATGAGCAGTTCTTC
CDR3 protein: CASSWGLAQSSYNEQFF
J gene: TRBJ2-1
D gene: TRBD2
V gene: TRBV5-4
clone size: .

CDR3 DNA: TGTGCCACTCGGGACAGGGCGGATGGCTACACCTTC
CDR3 protein: CATRDRADGYTF
J gene: TRBJ1-2
D gene: TRBD1
V gene: TRBV19
clone size: few

CDR3 DNA: TGTGCCAGCAGTTTTGGACTAGCGGGGCAAGAGACCCAGTACTTC
CDR3 protein: CASSFGLAGQETQYF
J gene: TRBJ2-5
D gene: TRBD2
V gene: TRBV28
clone size: .

CDR3 DNA: TGCGCCAGCAGCTTGGAAGGGGGCTACGAGCAGTACTTC
CDR3 protein: CASSLEGGYEQYF
J gene: TRBJ2-7
D gene: .
V gene: TRBV5-1
clone size: .

CDR3 DNA: TGTGCCAGCAGTGAGTACCGGGCGGAGGACTCTGGCTACACCTTC
CDR3 protein: CASSEYRAEDSGYTF
J gene: TRBJ1-2
D gene: .
V gene: TRBV27
clone size: .

CDR3 DNA: TGTGCCAGTAGGGCGGACAGGGGACACGAGCAGTACTTC
CDR3 protein: CASRADRGHEQYF
J gene: TRBJ2-7
D gene: TRBD1
V gene: TRBV19
clone size: .

CDR3 DNA: TGTGCCAGCAGTTTAGGAGGGGCAGGCAATCAGCCCCAGCATTTT
CDR3 protein: CASSLGGAGNQPQHF
J gene: TRBJ1-5
D gene: .
V gene: TRBV28
clone size: .

CDR3 DNA: TGTGCCAGCAGCTTTGGGACTTCGACGAACACCGGGGAGCTGTTTTTT
CDR3 protein: CASSFGTSTNTGELFF
J gene: TRBJ2-2
D gene: .
V gene: TRBV9
clone size: .

CDR3 DNA: TGTGCCAGCAGCCCCGATGAGACTAGCGGGTCCTACAATGAGCAGTTCTTC
CDR3 protein: CASSPDETSGSYNEQFF
J gene: TRBJ2-1
D gene: TRBD2
V gene: TRBV9
clone size: .

CDR3 DNA: TGTGCCAGCAGTTACACCTACAGGGGGGATACGCAGTATTTT
CDR3 protein: CASSYTYRGDTQYF
J gene: TRBJ2-3
D gene: TRBD1
V gene: TRBV6-5
clone size: .

CDR3 DNA: TGTGCCAGCACCTTTAGCGGTTACGAGCAGTACTTC
CDR3 protein: CASTFSGYEQYF
J gene: TRBJ2-7
D gene: .
V gene: TRBV25-1
clone size: .

CDR3 DNA: TGTGCCAGTAGACCGGACAGGGGGCTAAGCAATCAGCCCCAGCATTTT
CDR3 protein: CASRPDRGLSNQPQHF
J gene: TRBJ1-5
D gene: TRBD1
V gene: TRBV19
clone size: .

CDR3 DNA: TGTGCCAGCAGCTTGGGGGGACTAGCGGGAGGGCCCTTAGAGACCCAGTACTTC
CDR3 protein: CASSLGGLAGGPLETQYF
J gene: TRBJ2-5
D gene: TRBD2
V gene: TRBV5-4
clone size: .

CDR3 DNA: TGTGCCAGCAGTTATCTACTTAATGAGCAGTTCTTC
CDR3 protein: CASSYLLNEQFF
J gene: TRBJ2-1
D gene: .
V gene: TRBV6-6
clone size: .

CDR3 DNA: TGCAGCGCCGTGACAGGGGCTCTAAGTGAAGCTTTCTTT
CDR3 protein: CSAVTGALSEAFF
J gene: TRBJ1-1
D gene: TRBD1
V gene: TRBV29-1
clone size: .

CDR3 DNA: TGTGCCAGTAACCTAGCGGGAACCTACAATGAGCAGTTCTTC
CDR3 protein: CASNLAGTYNEQFF
J gene: TRBJ2-1
D gene: TRBD2
V gene: TRBV19
clone size: .

CDR3 DNA: TGCGCCAGCAGCTTAATAGCGGGAGGGAGGACAGATACGCAGTATTTT
CDR3 protein: CASSLIAGGRTDTQYF
J gene: TRBJ2-3
D gene: TRBD2
V gene: TRBV5-1
clone size: .

CDR3 DNA: TGTGCCAGTAGGCGGGACAGGGGCGGCACAGATACGCAGTATTTT
CDR3 protein: CASRRDRGGTDTQYF
J gene: TRBJ2-3
D gene: TRBD1
V gene: TRBV19
clone size: .

CDR3 DNA: TGTGCCAGCAGCTTAAATTTGCGAAGCACAGATACGCAGTATTTT
CDR3 protein: CASSLNLRSTDTQYF
J gene: TRBJ2-3
D gene: .
V gene: TRBV7-2
clone size: .

CDR3 DNA: TGTGCCAGCAGTTACCTAGTCAGTGACGGGGAGCTGTTTTTT
CDR3 protein: CASSYLVSDGELFF
J gene: TRBJ2-2
D gene: .
V gene: TRBV6-5
clone size: .

CDR3 DNA: TGTGCCAGCAGTTGGACAGGGCGGGAGACCCAGTACTTC
CDR3 protein: CASSWTGRETQYF
J gene: TRBJ2-5
D gene: TRBD1
V gene: TRBV28
clone size: few

CDR3 DNA: TGCGCCAGCAGCCAAGGCCAGGGATCCTACAATGAGCAGTTCTTC
CDR3 protein: CASSQGQGSYNEQFF
J gene: TRBJ2-1
D gene: .
V gene: TRBV4-1
clone size: .

CDR3 DNA: TGTGCCAGCAGCTTAGGGAGGGGCAGCAATCAGACCCAGGATTTT
CDR3 protein: CASSLGRGSNQTQDF
J gene: TRBJ1-5
D gene: .
V gene: TRBV7-2
clone size: .

CDR3 DNA: TGTGCCAGTAGGGTGGACGCTGGGAGGTCTGGCTACACCTTC
CDR3 protein: CASRVDAGRSGYTF
J gene: TRBJ1-2
D gene: .
V gene: TRBV19
clone size: .

CDR3 DNA: TGTGCCAGCAGCAAAGACAGGGAAACCTACGAGCAGTACTTC
CDR3 protein: CASSKDRETYEQYF
J gene: TRBJ2-7
D gene: TRBD1
V gene: TRBV7-9
clone size: once

CDR3 DNA: TGTGCCAGCAGCATGGGGGCGCGCGGGGGAGGCTCGCAGACCCAGTACTTC
CDR3 protein: CASSMGARGGGSQTQYF
J gene: TRBJ2-5
D gene: .
V gene: TRBV7-2
clone size: once

CDR3 DNA: TGCGCCAGCAGCTTGGTGCTAGCGGGAGGAGGTGAGCAGTTCTTC
CDR3 protein: CASSLVLAGGGEQFF
J gene: TRBJ2-1
D gene: TRBD2
V gene: TRBV5-1
clone size: .

CDR3 DNA: TGTGCCAGTAGTAGACAGGGGTTGGACATTCAGTACTTC
CDR3 protein: CASSRQGLDIQYF
J gene: TRBJ2-4
D gene: TRBD1
V gene: TRBV19
clone size: .

CDR3 DNA: TGCGCCAGCAGCTTGGCCGTCTGGGGGGCAGATACGCAGTATTTT
CDR3 protein: CASSLAVWGADTQYF
J gene: TRBJ2-3
D gene: .
V gene: TRBV5-1
clone size: .

CDR3 DNA: TGTGCCTGGAGTGAGACAGGGGGCCGAAACACCATATATTTT
CDR3 protein: CAWSETGGRNTIYF
J gene: TRBJ1-3
D gene: TRBD1
V gene: TRBV30
clone size: once

CDR3 DNA: TGTGCCAGCTCGAGCGGGGGCTACGAGCAGTACTTC
CDR3 protein: CASSSGGYEQYF
J gene: TRBJ2-7
D gene: TRBD2
V gene: TRBV2
clone size: .

CDR3 DNA: TGTGCCAGCAGCTTAACAGGGGCGACCTACGAGCAGTACTTC
CDR3 protein: CASSLTGATYEQYF
J gene: TRBJ2-7
D gene: TRBD1
V gene: TRBV5-5
clone size: .

CDR3 DNA: TGTGCCAGCAGCTTAGTACAGGGCCCCTACGAGCAGTACTTC
CDR3 protein: CASSLVQGPYEQYF
J gene: TRBJ2-7
D gene: .
V gene: TRBV7-9
clone size: once

CDR3 DNA: TGTGCCAGCAGCTCCCGGACAGGGTGGAACACCGGGGAGCTGTTTTTT
CDR3 protein: CASSSRTGWNTGELFF
J gene: TRBJ2-2
D gene: TRBD1
V gene: TRBV7-9
clone size: .

CDR3 DNA: TGTGCCAGCAGCGTGGGGGACAGAACTAATGAAAAACTGTTTTTT
CDR3 protein: CASSVGDRTNEKLFF
J gene: TRBJ1-4
D gene: TRBD1
V gene: TRBV9
clone size: .

CDR3 DNA: TGTGCCAGCAGCTTAGAGCGGAGCTCCTACAATGAGCAGTTCTTC
CDR3 protein: CASSLERSSYNEQFF
J gene: TRBJ2-1
D gene: .
V gene: TRBV11-2
clone size: .

CDR3 DNA: TGTGCCAGCTCACCAACCGGGCTAGCCTCCTCCGAGCAGTACTTC
CDR3 protein: CASSPTGLASSEQYF
J gene: TRBJ2-7
D gene: .
V gene: TRBV18
clone size: .

CDR3 DNA: TGTGCCAGCAGCTTAGTACCGGATTCACCCCTCCACTTT
CDR3 protein: CASSLVPDSPLHF
J gene: TRBJ1-6
D gene: .
V gene: TRBV7-8
clone size: .

CDR3 DNA: TGTGCCAGCAGTTTCTCAACAGGGGGCGGGGGTGAAAAACTGTTTTTT
CDR3 protein: CASSFSTGGGGEKLFF
J gene: TRBJ1-4
D gene: TRBD1
V gene: TRBV28
clone size: .

CDR3 DNA: TGTGCCAGCAACCCCAGCGGGAGGGCCCCGAATGAGCAGTTCTTC
CDR3 protein: CASNPSGRAPNEQFF
J gene: TRBJ2-1
D gene: TRBD2
V gene: TRBV6-6
clone size: .

CDR3 DNA: TGTGCCAGCAGCCTACCAAACTATGGCTACACCTTC
CDR3 protein: CASSLPNYGYTF
J gene: TRBJ1-2
D gene: .
V gene: TRBV9
clone size: .

CDR3 DNA: TGTGCCAGCAGCTCCCTCGTATTTCCCCACAATGAGCAGTTCTTC
CDR3 protein: CASSSLVFPHNEQFF
J gene: TRBJ2-1
D gene: .
V gene: TRBV11-2
clone size: .

CDR3 DNA: TGTGCCAGCAGACCCAATACAGGGGGCTCTGGCACAGATACGCAGTATTTT
CDR3 protein: CASRPNTGGSGTDTQYF
J gene: TRBJ2-3
D gene: TRBD1
V gene: TRBV28
clone size: once